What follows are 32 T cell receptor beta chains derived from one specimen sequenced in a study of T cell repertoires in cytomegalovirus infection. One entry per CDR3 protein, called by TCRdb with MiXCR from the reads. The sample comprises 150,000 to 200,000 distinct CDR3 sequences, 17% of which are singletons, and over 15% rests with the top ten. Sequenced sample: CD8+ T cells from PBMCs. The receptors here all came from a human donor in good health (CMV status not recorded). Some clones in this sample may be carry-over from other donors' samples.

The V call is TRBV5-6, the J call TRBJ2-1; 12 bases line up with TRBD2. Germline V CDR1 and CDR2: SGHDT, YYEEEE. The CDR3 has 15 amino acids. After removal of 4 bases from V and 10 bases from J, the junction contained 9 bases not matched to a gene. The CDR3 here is CASSPWTSGMLEQFF. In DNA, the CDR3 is TGTGCCAGCAGCCCCTGGACTAGCGGGATGTTGGAGCAGTTCTTC.

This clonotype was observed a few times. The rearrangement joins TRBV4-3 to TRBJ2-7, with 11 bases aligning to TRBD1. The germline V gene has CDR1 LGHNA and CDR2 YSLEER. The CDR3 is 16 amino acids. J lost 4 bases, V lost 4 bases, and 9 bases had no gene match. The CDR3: CASSPSTGTGGYEQYF. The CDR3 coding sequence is TGCGCCAGCAGCCCTTCCACCGGGACAGGGGGGTACGAGCAGTACTTC.

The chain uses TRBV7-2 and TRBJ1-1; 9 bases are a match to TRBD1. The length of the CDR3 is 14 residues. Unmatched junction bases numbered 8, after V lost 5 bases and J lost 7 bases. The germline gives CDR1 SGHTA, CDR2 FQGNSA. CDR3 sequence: CASSPATGGLEAFF. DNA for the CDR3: TGTGCCAGCAGCCCTGCCACAGGGGGCCTTGAAGCTTTCTTT.

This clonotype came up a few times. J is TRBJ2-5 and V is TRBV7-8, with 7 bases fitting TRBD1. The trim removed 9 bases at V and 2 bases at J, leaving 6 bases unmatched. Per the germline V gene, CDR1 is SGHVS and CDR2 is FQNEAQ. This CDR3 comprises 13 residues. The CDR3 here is CARRGGGQETQYF. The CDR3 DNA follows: TGTGCCAGACGAGGGGGCGGTCAAGAGACCCAGTACTTC.

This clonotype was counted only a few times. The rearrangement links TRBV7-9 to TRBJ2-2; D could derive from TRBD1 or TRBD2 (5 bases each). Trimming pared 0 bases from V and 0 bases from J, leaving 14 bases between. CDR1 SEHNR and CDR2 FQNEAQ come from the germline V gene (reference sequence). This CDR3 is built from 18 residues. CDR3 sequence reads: CASSLARRRDANTGELFF. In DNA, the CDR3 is TGTGCCAGCAGCTTAGCGCGGCGCAGGGACGCGAACACCGGGGAGCTGTTTTTT.

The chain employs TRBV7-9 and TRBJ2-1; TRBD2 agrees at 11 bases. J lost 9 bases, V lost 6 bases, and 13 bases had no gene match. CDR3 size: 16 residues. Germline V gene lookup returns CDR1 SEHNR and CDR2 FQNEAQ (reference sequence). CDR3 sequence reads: CASSPLVAGGPGEQFF. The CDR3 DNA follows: TGTGCCAGCAGTCCACTCGTAGCGGGGGGGCCGGGTGAGCAGTTCTTC.

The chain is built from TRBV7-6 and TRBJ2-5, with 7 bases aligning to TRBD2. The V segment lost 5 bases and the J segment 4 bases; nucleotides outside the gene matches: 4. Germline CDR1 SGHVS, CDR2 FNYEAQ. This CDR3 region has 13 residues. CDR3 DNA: TGTGCCAGCAGCCCCCGACTAGCAGAGACCCAGTACTTC. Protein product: CASSPRLAETQYF.

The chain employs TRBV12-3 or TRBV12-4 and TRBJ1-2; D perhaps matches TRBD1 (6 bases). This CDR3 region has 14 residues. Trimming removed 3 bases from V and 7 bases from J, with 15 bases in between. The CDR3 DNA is TGTGCCAGCAGTTTTGGGGGGCTAGAGGGTGGCTACACCTTC. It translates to CASSFGGLEGGYTF.

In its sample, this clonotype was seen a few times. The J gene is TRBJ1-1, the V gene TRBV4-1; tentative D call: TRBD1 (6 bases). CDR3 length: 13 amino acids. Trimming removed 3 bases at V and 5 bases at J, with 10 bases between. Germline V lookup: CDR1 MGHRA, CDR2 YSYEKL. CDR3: CASSHAGVTEAFF. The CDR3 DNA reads TGCGCCAGCAGCCATGCAGGGGTTACTGAAGCTTTCTTT.

CDR3 in amino acids: CASSRTSAIYNEQFF. For the CDR3, the DNA is TGTGCCAGCAGCCGGACTAGCGCTATATACAATGAGCAGTTCTTC. V gene TRBV6-2 or TRBV6-3 combines with J gene TRBJ2-1, with 9 nucleotides matching TRBD2. CDR1 is MNHEY and CDR2 is SVGEGT in the germline V gene. V lost 6 bases to trimming and J lost 4 bases; unmatched junction nucleotides: 7. There are 15 residues in the CDR3.

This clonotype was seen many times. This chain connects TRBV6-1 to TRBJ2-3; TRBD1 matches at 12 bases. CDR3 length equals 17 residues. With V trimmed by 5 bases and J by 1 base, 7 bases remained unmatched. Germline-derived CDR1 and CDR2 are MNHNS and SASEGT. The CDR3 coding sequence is TGTGCCAGCAGTATCGCCGGGACAGGGGGCGGCACAGATACGCAGTATTTT. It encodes CASSIAGTGGGTDTQYF.

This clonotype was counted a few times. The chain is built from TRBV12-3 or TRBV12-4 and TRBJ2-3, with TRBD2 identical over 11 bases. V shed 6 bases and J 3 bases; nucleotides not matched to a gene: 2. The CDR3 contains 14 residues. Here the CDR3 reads CASSRLAGTDTQYF. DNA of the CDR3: TGTGCCAGCAGCCGACTAGCGGGAACAGATACGCAGTATTTT.

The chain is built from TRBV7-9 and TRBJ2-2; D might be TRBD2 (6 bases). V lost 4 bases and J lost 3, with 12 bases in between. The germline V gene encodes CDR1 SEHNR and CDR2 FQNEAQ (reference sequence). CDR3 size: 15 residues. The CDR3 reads CASSSRTIYTGELFF. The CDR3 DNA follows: TGTGCCAGCAGCTCCCGGACTATCTACACCGGGGAGCTGTTTTTT. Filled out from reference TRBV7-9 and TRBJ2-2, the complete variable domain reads DTGVSQNPRHKITKRGQNVTFRCDPISEHNRLYWYRQTLGQGPEFLTYFQNEAQLEKSRLLSDRFSAERPKGSFSTLEIQRTEQGDSAMYLCASSSRTIYTGELFFGEGSRLTVL.

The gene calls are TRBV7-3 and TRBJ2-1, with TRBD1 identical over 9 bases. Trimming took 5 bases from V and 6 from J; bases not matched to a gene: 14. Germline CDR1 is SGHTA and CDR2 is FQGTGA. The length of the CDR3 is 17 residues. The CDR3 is CASSLPSAGTGRNEQFF. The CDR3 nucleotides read TGTGCCAGCAGCCTTCCCTCGGCTGGGACAGGGCGCAATGAGCAGTTCTTC.

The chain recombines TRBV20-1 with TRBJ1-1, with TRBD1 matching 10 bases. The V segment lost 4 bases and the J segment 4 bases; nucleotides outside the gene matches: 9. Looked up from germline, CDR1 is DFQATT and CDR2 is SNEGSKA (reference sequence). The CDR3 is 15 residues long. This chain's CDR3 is CSATGTGVFLTEAFF. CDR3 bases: TGCAGTGCTACGGGGACAGGGGTCTTCCTCACTGAAGCTTTCTTT.

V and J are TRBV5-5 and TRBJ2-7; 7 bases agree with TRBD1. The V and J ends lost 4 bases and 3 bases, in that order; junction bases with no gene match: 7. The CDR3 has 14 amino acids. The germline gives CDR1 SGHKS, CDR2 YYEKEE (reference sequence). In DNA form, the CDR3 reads TGTGCCAGCAGCATCGACAGGGCGTACTACGAGCAGTACTTC. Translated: CASSIDRAYYEQYF.

The CDR3 DNA is TGTGCCAGCAGCGAGGGACTTCCCGGGTACGAGCAGTACTTC. Protein: CASSEGLPGYEQYF. The chain has TRBV11-1 and TRBJ2-7; tentative D call: TRBD2 (6 bases). Germline V CDR1 and CDR2: SGHAT, FQDESV (reference sequence). V dropped 5 bases and J dropped 4 bases, with 15 bases sitting between them. This CDR3 has 14 residues.

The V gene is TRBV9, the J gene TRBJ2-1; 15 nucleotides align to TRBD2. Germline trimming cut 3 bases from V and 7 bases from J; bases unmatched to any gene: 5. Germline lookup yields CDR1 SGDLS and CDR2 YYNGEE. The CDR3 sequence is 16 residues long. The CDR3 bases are TGTGCCAGCAGCGGACGGACTAGCGGGGGGGGGAATGAGCAGTTCTTC. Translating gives CASSGRTSGGGNEQFF.

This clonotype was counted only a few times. CDR3 residues: CASSLGNRGWGNSPLHF. CDR3 DNA: TGTGCCAGCAGCTTAGGGAACAGGGGCTGGGGTAATTCACCCCTCCACTTT. This sequence joins TRBV7-2 and TRBJ1-6; 7 nucleotides agree with TRBD1. V lost 1 base and J lost 6; bases outside the gene matches: 9. Germline CDR1 reads SGHTA; CDR2 reads FQGNSA. The CDR3 extends over 17 amino acids.

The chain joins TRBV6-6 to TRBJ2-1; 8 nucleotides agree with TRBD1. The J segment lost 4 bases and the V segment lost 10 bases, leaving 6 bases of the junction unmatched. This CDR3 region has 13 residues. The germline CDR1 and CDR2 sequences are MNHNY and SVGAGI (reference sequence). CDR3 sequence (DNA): TGTGCCATCCCGGGACAGGCGTACAATGAGCAGTTCTTC. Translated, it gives CAIPGQAYNEQFF.

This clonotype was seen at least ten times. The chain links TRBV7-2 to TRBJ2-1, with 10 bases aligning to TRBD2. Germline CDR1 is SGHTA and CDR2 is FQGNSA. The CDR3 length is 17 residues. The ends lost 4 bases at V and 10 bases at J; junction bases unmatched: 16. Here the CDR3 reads CASSSFLFLAGEREQFF. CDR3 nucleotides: TGTGCCAGCAGCTCTTTCCTGTTTCTAGCGGGAGAAAGGGAGCAGTTCTTC.

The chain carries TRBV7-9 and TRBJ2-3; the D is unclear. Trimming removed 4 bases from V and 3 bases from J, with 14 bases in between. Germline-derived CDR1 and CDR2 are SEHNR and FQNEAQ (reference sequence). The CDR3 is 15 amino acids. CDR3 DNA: TGTGCCAGCAGCTCCCTCACCCGAAGGACAGATACGCAGTATTTT. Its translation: CASSSLTRRTDTQYF.

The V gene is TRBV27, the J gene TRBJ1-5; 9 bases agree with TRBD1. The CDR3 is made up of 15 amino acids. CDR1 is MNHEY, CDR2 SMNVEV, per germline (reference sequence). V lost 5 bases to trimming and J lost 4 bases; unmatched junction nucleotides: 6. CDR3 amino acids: CASSRGQGNNQPQHF. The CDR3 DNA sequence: TGTGCCAGCAGTCGTGGACAGGGGAATAATCAGCCCCAGCATTTT.

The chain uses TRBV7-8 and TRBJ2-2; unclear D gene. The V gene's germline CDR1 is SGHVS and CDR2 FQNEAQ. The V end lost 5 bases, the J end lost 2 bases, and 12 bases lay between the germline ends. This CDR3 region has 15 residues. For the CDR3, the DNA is TGTGCCAGCAGCCCCGGCGGACCAAACACCGGGGAGCTGTTTTTT. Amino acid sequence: CASSPGGPNTGELFF.

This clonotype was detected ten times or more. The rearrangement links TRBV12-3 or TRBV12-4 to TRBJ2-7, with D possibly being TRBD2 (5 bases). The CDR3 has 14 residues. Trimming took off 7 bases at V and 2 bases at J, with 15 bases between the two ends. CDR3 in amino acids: CASNNYGEAYEQYF. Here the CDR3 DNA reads TGTGCCAGCAACAATTACGGGGAAGCCTACGAGCAGTACTTC.

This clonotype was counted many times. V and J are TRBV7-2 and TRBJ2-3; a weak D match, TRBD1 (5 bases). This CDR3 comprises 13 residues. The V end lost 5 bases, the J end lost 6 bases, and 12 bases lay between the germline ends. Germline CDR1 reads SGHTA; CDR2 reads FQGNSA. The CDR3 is CASSIQQGDTQYF. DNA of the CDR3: TGTGCCAGCAGCATTCAGCAGGGTGATACGCAGTATTTT.

CDR3 bases: TGTGCCAGCAGCCAAGGGGATTTAGGTAGCCAGAACATTCAGTACTTC. This encodes CASSQGDLGSQNIQYF. The chain recombines TRBV4-2 with TRBJ2-4; D not certain. The CDR3 sequence is 16 residues long. Trimming shortened V by 1 base and J by 7 bases, and 17 bases separated the two germline ends. Germline CDR1 reads LGHNA; CDR2 reads YNFKEQ.

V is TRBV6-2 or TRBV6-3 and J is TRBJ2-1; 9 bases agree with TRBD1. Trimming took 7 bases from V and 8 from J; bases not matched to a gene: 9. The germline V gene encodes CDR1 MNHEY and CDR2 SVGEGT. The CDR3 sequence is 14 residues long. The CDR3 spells CASTGTGLVYEQFF. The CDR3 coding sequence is TGTGCCAGCACTGGGACAGGGTTAGTTTATGAGCAGTTCTTC.

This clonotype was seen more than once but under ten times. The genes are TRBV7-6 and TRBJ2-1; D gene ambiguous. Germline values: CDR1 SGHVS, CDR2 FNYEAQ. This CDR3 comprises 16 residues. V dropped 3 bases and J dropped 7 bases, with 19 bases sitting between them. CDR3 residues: CASSLSRNRAGNEQFF. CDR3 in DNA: TGTGCCAGCAGCTTGAGTAGAAACCGAGCTGGAAATGAGCAGTTCTTC.

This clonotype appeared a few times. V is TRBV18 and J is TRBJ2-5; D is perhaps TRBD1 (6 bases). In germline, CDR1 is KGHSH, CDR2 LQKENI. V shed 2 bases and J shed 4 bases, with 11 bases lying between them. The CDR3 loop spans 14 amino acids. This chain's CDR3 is CASSPYRDGETQYF. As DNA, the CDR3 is TGTGCCAGCTCACCATACAGGGACGGAGAGACCCAGTACTTC.

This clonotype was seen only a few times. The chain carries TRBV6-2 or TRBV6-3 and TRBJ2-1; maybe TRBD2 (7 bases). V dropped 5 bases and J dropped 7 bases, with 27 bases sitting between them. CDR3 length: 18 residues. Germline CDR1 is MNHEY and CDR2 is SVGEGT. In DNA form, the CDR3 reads TGTGCCAGCAGTCCGTATTGGGGGGGCAGGGGAAGGAGTAATGAGCAGTTCTTC. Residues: CASSPYWGGRGRSNEQFF.

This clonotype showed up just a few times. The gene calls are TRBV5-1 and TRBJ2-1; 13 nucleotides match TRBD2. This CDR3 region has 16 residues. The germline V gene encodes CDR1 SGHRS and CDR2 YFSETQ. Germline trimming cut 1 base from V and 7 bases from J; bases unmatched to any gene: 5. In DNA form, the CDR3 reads TGCGCCAGCAGCTTGACTGGGACTAGCGGGACGAATGAGCAGTTCTTC. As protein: CASSLTGTSGTNEQFF.